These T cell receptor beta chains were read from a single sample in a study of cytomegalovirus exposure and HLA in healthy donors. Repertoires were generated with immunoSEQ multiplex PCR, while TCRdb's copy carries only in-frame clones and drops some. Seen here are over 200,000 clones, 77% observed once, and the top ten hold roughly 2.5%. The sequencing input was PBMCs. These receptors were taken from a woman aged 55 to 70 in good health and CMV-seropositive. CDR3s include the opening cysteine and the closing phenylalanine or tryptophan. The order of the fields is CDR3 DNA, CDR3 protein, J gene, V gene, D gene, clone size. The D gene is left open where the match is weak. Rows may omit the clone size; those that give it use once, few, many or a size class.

TGTGCCAGCAGTAGAAAGACAAATCAGCCCCAGCATTTT	CASSRKTNQPQHF	TRBJ1-5	TRBV6-5	-	-
TGCGCCAGCAGTGAAGGGACTAGGGTCTACGAGCAGTACTTC	CASSEGTRVYEQYF	TRBJ2-7	TRBV10-1	TRBD2	few
TGCAGCGTAATCGGACTAGCGGAGACCCAGTACTTC	CSVIGLAETQYF	TRBJ2-5	TRBV29-1	TRBD2	-
TGCGCCAGCAGCTCGGACTTGTTAAATTCACCCCTCCACTTT	CASSSDLLNSPLHF	TRBJ1-6	TRBV5-1	-	-
TGTGCCAGCAGTAAACTATGGTTGGATACGCAGTATTTT	CASSKLWLDTQYF	TRBJ2-3	TRBV2	-	-
TGTGCCAGCAGCTATAGGGGTCGGGCTGAAGCTTTCTTT	CASSYRGRAEAFF	TRBJ1-1	TRBV11-2	-	-
TGTGCCAGCAGCTCACCGGGACAAGGGTCGGAGGCCCAGTACTTC	CASSSPGQGSEAQYF	TRBJ2-5	TRBV5-4	-	-
TGTGCCAGCAGCCGACGGGACAGGGCCTACGAGCAGTACTTC	CASSRRDRAYEQYF	TRBJ2-7	TRBV28	TRBD1	once
TGTGCCATCGGGGAGCCCGGGACAGGGAACACCGGGGAGCTGTTTTTT	CAIGEPGTGNTGELFF	TRBJ2-2	TRBV10-3	TRBD1	-
TGTGCCAGCAGCAGAGTACTCTACGAGCAGTACTTC	CASSRVLYEQYF	TRBJ2-7	TRBV21-1	-	-
TGTGCCAGCAGCCTTGGAGGCGAAAATTCACCCCTCCACTTT	CASSLGGENSPLHF	TRBJ1-6	TRBV11-2	-	few
TGTGCCAGCAGTTCAGTTTCCGGACTAGCGGGGGGGACGCAGTATTTT	CASSSVSGLAGGTQYF	TRBJ2-3	TRBV27	TRBD2	-
TGCGCCAGCAGCCCCCTGACTGGGGGCGCAAACTATGGCTACACCTTC	CASSPLTGGANYGYTF	TRBJ1-2	TRBV5-1	-	-
TGTGCCAGCAGGGACAGGAGCAGCTCCTACGAGCAGTACTTC	CASRDRSSSYEQYF	TRBJ2-7	TRBV2	TRBD1	-